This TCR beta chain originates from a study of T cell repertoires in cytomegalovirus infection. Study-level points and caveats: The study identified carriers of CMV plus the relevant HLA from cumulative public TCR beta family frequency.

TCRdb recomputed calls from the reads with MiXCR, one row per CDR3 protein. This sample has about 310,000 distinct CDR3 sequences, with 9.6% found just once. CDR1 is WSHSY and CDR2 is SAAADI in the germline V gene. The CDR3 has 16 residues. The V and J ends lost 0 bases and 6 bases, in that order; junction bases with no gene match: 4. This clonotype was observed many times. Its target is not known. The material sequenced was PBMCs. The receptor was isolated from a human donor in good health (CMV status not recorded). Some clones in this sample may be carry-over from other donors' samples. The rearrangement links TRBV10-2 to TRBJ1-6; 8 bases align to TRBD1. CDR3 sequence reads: CASSESGQGLNSPLHF. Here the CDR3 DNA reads TGCGCCAGCAGTGAGTCAGGACAGGGTCTTAATTCACCCCTCCACTTT.